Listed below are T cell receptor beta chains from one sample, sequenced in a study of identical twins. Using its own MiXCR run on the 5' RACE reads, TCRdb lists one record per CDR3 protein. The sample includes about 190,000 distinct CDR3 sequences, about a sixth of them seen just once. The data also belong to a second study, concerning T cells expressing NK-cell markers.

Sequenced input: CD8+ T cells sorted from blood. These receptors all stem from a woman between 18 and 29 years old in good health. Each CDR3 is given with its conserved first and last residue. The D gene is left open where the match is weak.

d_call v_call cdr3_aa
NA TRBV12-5 CASGLSEHTGELFF
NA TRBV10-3 CAISESWGVRSYNEQFF
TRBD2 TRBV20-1 CSASSLRTSEVVSQYF
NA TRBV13 CASSLGGEKQETQYF
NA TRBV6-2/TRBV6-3 CASSYIQTPGYTF
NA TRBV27 CASSPAGANTQYF
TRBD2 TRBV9 CASSVVTSGRGGINEQFF
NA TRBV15 CATQSGSTDTQYF
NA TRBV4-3 CASSPPGLDTIYF
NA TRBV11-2 CASSLGPRANTGELFF
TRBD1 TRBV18 CASSTNRGRPYNEQFF
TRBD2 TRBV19 CASSYPSGGREQYF
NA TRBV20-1 CSVLGRWTQYF
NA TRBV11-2 CASSFGVGVEQYF
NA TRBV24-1 CATSSKTIYNEQFF
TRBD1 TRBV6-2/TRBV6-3 CASRGTVEAFF
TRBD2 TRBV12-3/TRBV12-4 CASRPTGGQADTQYF
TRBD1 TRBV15 CATSPSGQAHQPQHF
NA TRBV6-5 CASSYFPSGDKNEQFF
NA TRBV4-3 CASSQGEGGTLHF
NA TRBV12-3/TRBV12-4 CASGWEQFF
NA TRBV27 CASSLASNSYNEQFF
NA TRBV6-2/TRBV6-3 CASNVGRYEQYF
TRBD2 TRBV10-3 CAISERGAYNEQFF
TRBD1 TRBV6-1 CVCRGLSVYEQYF
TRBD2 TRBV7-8 CASRYRDYDNEQFF
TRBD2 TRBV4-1 CASSQFGTSVKYNEQFF
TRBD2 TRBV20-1 CSARLASGGQETQYF
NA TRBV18 CASSLSSGTRGNTGELFF
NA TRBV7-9 CASSLKKTDSYEQYF
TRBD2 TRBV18 CASSPPGERGTTYEQYF
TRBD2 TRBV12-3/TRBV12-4 CASSLGGRAFNEQFF
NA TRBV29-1 CSVASRQNEQYF
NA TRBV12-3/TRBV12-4 CASSPPEYNEQFF
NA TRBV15 CATSRDLSTNYGYTF
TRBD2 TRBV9 CASSGGGDGTQYF
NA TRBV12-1 CASSSLGGLNIQYF
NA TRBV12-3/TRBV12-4 CASSFQGMNTEAFF
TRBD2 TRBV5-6 CASFLTSGRLNEQFF
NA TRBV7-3 CASRSTRDLYEQYF
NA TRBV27 CASSLASVSGIQYF
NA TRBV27 CASSLEDGSRYEQYF
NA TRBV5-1 CASSPAMNTEAFF
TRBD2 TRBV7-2 CASSLLGGLASGGAEIDTDTQYF
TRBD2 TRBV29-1 CSVERGLAGYYEQYF
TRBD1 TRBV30 CAGTGADTEAFF